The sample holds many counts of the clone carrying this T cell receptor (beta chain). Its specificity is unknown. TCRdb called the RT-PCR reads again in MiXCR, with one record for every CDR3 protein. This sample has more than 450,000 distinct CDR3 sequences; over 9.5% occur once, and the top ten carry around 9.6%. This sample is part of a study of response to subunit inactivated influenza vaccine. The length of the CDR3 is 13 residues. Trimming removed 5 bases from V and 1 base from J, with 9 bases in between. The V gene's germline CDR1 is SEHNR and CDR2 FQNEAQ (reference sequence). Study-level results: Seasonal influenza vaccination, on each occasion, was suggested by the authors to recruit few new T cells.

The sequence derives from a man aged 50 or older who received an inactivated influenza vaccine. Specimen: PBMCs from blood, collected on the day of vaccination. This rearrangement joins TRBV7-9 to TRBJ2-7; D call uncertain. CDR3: CASSPARSYEQYF. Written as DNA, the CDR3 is TGTGCCAGCAGCCCCGCCCGTTCCTACGAGCAGTACTTC.